One T cell receptor beta chain is described in this entry. Generated by immunoSEQ multiplex PCR, the TCRdb table keeps only in-frame clones and is missing some. The data contain a few hundred thousand clones, around 86% of them singletons. The sample comes from a study of blood T cell repertoires in COVID-19. Deletions cut 2 bases from V and 0 bases from J, with 12 bases between. CDR1 is MNHEY, CDR2 SVGAGI, per germline. This CDR3 has 16 residues. Ages ranged from roughly 18 to 100 years, with residence in 24 US areas. This chain uses TRBV6-5 with TRBJ2-3; D not certain. What was sequenced was PBMCs or T cells enriched from blood (not recorded which). The receptor's source is a woman between 50 and 59 years old who had recovered from COVID-19. CDR3 sequence (DNA): TGTGCCAGCAGTTACCGTCGGTTCTCTAGCACAGATACGCAGTATTTT. Protein product: CASSYRRFSSTDTQYF.